This T cell receptor beta chain was recorded in a study of cytomegalovirus exposure and HLA in healthy donors. PCR employed 60 Vbeta and 13 Jbeta primers. TCRdb's copy holds only in-frame clones and misses some; the assay was immunoSEQ multiplex PCR. The table lists about 160,000 clones, roughly 85% of them singletons, with approximately 2% in the top ten. This clone has just a few counts. The antigen is not known. This CDR3 contains 15 residues. Germline V gene lookup returns CDR1 PRHDT and CDR2 FYEKMQ (reference sequence). V was clipped by 5 bases and J by 6 bases; unmatched bases: 8. Overall study results and limits: Listed as cytomegalovirus-associated were 150 to 200 TCR beta chains. Some V segments, TRBV6-2 and TRBV6-3 among them, were indistinguishable and were therefore excluded.

The sequencing sample was made of PBMCs. This TCR came from a man in his forties in good health and CMV-seronegative. The chain employs TRBV13 and TRBJ2-7, with 12 bases lining up with TRBD2. CDR3 residues: CASSPPLLAGGEQYF. The DNA for the CDR3 is TGTGCCAGCAGCCCCCCTCTACTAGCGGGGGGCGAGCAGTACTTC.